The present T cell receptor beta chain was sequenced within a study of cytomegalovirus exposure and HLA in healthy donors. PCR was performed using 60 Vbeta and 13 Jbeta primers. Assay used: immunoSEQ multiplex PCR; TCRdb lists only in-frame clones, some missing. The sample lists under 150,000 clones, about four fifths seen once, with around 0.92% in the top ten. To note about this clone: Antigen specificity is unknown. The junction differs from germline at one of its ends, possibly a read error.

Findings and limits, study-wide: Available immune exposure information covered CMV serostatus only.

This CDR3 has 16 residues. Germline V gene lookup returns CDR1 SEHNR and CDR2 FQNEAQ (reference sequence). The origin of this receptor is a human donor in good health. Sequencing used PBMCs. V gene TRBV7-9 combines with J gene TRBJ1-5; TRBD1 might be the D (6 bases). CDR3 sequence reads: CSSSFVGRGFVQPQHF. CDR3 bases: TGTTCCAGCAGCTTTGTCGGCAGGGGATTTGTTCAGCCCCAGCATTTT. The full variable domain, rest sourced from reference TRBV7-9 and TRBJ1-5, is DTGVSQNPRHKITKRGQNVTFRCDPISEHNRLYWYRQTLGQGPEFLTYFQNEAQLEKSRLLSDRFSAERPKGSFSTLEIQRTEQGDSAMYLCSSSFVGRGFVQPQHFGDGTRLSIL.